Listed here is a single TCR beta chain. This clone has just one count. Its antigen has not been determined. Base qualities are not at hand, and no much larger clone is one base apart. Trimming takes 0 bases from V and 9 bases from J, and the germline ends sit 18 bases apart. CDR1 SGHDN and CDR2 FVKESK were looked up in the germline V gene. Spanning cysteine to phenylalanine, the CDR3 consists of 16 amino acids. Here the CDR3 DNA is all that survives: 48 bases in frame from base 1. This specimen's time point label, interpreted: week 3, after first cycle of checkpoint inhibitor. Blood samples were taken before treatment (T0) and at week 3 (W3), following the first cycle of checkpoint blockade. Except for a couple of patients with rapid clinical progression, response was assessed 12 weeks after the first infusion by RECIST 1.1; disease control meant complete response, partial response or stable disease. Any patient who had received prior systemic cancer treatment, was on concomitant immunosuppressant therapy or had synchronous other active malignancies was excluded. To track both circulating cells and T cell turnover, TCR beta was sequenced from bulk PBMC as well as from plasma cell-free DNA. PBMC were isolated from blood with Lymphoprep and SepMate tubes, followed by red cell lysis. QIAamp DNA Blood Mini kits were used to extract DNA from PBMC and from sorted T cell subsets.

Every bulk PBMC sample was loaded with the same fixed amount of roughly 400 ng of DNA. The immunoSEQ TCRb Assay kit was used according to manufacturer instructions to amplify TCR beta CDR3 sequences from genomic DNA. The KAPA Library Quantification Kit for Illumina platforms was used to quantify pooled libraries by qPCR. Pooled libraries were sequenced on an Illumina NextSeq 500, clustered at roughly 0.55-1.2 pM. The published analysis was carried out like this. TCR data were analyzed with immunoSEQ ANALYZER and the R LymphoSeq package. A rearrangement efficiency score was calculated as productive divided by the sum of productive and non-productive CDR3 sequences. Clonality was measured with the Gini coefficient and diversity with the Renyi index at alpha=1, and both measures were compared pairwise between timepoints within each patient. Clonal relatedness, based on an edit distance of 3, and repertoire similarity, based on the Bhattacharyya coefficient, were both computed in LymphoSeq. To classify response, a linear discriminant analysis based on week-3 changes in clonality and diversity was built using the R MASS and caret packages. In its TCRdb copy, this immuneACCESS table keeps in-frame sequences only and misses some clones. Where compared with another copy, unresolved V genes explain less than half of these, and the others have no known cause. V and J calls and clone size are as listed in that table; D and trimming were resolved from the DNA. The sample has approximately 28,000 clones on record, approximately 83% of them singletons. Of the sample, about 9.4% falls within the top ten clones.

The data originate from a study of blood T cell dynamics during melanoma immunotherapy (dated by TCRdb to the early 2020s). Looking at the study overall: The patients had metastatic melanoma and were given first-line pembrolizumab or nivolumab plus ipilimumab as standard of care in the United Kingdom. To find early correlates of response, the study profiled the peripheral T cell receptor repertoires of patients with metastatic melanoma both before and after one cycle of checkpoint inhibitor therapy. The training cohort consisted of consecutive patients, while an additional independent group of patients from the same centre was pooled to form an external validation set.

The investigation overall reported the following: The relatively small sample size was recognized as a factor that could limit how well the results generalize. A bifurcated reorganization of the PBMC repertoire at W3, with increased clonality or increased diversity, was observed in patients who later achieved disease control, unlike in progressors. Whether the T cell clones behind the repertoire changes were melanoma-specific or instead reflected general immune activation was something the study could not determine.

This clonotype originated in a human donor with melanoma. This receptor chain uses TRBV14 and TRBJ2-1; a weak D assignment points to TRBD2 (5 bases agree). Source: blood, taken from a patient treated with checkpoint blockade. Here the CDR3 is given as CASSQDLTSSWGEQFF. The DNA is TGTGCCAGCAGCCAAGATTTAACTAGTTCTTGGGGTGAGCAGTTCTTC.